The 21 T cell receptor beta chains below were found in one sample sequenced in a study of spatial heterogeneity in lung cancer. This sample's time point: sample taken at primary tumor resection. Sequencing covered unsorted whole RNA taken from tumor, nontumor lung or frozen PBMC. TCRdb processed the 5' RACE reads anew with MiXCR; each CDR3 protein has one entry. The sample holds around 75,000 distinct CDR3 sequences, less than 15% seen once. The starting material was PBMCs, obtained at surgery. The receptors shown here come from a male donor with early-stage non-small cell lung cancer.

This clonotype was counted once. The chain's CDR3 is CASTGQGYNEQFF. CDR3 nucleotides: TGTGCCAGCACCGGACAGGGCTACAATGAGCAGTTCTTC. The J gene is TRBJ2-1, the V gene TRBV12-3 or TRBV12-4, with 8 bases aligning to TRBD1. The ends lost 7 bases at V and 3 bases at J; junction bases unmatched: 2. The CDR3 totals 13 residues.

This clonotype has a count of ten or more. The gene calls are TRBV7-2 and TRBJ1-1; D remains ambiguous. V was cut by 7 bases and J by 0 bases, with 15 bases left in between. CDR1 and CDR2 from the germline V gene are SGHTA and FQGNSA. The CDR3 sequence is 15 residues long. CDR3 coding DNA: TGTGCCAGCACCCTTGGGCTCAGTCTGAACACTGAAGCTTTCTTT. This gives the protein CASTLGLSLNTEAFF.

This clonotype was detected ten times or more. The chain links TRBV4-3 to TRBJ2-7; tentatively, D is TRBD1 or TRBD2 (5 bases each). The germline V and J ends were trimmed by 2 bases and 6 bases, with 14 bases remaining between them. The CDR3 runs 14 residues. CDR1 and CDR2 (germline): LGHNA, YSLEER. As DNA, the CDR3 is TGCGCCAGCAGCCAATCCTCAGGGAGCATCGAGCAGTACTTC. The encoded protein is CASSQSSGSIEQYF.

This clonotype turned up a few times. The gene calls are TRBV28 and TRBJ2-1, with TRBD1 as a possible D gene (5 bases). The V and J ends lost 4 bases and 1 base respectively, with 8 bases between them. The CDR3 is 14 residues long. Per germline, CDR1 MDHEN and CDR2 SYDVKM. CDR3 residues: CASSSRDSYNEQFF. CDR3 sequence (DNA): TGTGCCAGCAGTTCCAGGGATTCCTACAATGAGCAGTTCTTC.

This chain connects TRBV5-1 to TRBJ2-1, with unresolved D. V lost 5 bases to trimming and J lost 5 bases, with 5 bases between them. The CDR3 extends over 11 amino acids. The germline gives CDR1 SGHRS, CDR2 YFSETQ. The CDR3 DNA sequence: TGCGCCAGCAGTCAAGACAATGAGCAGTTCTTC. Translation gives CASSQDNEQFF.

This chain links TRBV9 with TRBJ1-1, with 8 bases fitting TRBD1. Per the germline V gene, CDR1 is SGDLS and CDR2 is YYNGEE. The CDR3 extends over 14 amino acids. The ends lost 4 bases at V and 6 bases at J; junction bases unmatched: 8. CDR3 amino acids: CASSPTQGAPEAFF. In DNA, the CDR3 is TGTGCCAGCAGCCCGACGCAGGGGGCCCCTGAAGCTTTCTTT.

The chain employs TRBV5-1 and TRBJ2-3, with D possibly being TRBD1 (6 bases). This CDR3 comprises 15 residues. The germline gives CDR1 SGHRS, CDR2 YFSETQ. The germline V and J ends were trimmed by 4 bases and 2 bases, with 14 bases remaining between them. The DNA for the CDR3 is TGCGCCAGCAGCCTCCGGGACACATACACAGATACGCAGTATTTT. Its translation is CASSLRDTYTDTQYF.

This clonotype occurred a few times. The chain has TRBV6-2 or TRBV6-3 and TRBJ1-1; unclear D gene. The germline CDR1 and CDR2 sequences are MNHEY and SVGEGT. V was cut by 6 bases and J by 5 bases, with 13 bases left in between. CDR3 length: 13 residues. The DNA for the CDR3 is TGTGCCAGCAGGGGAAGGGAATGGACTGAAGCTTTCTTT. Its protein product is CASRGREWTEAFF.

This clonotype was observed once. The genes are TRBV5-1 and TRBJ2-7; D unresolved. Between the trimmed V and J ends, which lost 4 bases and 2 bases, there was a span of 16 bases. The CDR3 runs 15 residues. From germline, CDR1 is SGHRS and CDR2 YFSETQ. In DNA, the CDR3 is TGCGCCAGCAGCCTGACCCTCACCGGCGCCTACGAGCAGTACTTC. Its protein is CASSLTLTGAYEQYF.

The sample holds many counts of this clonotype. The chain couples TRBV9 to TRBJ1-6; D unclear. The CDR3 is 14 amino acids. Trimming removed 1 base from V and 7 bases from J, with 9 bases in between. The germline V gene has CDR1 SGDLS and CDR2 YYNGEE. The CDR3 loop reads CASSVFGPNSPLHF. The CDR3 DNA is TGTGCCAGCAGCGTATTTGGTCCCAATTCACCCCTCCACTTT.

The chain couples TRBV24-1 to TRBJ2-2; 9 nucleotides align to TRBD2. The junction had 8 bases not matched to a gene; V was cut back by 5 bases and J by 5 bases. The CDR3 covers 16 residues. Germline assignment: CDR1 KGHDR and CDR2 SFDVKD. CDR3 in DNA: TGTGCCACCAGTGCCGTTAGCGGGAGAGGAACCGGGGAGCTGTTTTTT. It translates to CATSAVSGRGTGELFF.

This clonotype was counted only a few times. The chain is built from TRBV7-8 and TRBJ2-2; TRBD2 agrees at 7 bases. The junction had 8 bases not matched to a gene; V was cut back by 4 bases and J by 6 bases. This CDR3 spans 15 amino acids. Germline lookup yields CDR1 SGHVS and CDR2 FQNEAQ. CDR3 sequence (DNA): TGTGCCAGCAGCTCGGTGACTAGCTGGGCCGGGGAGCTGTTTTTT. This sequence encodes CASSSVTSWAGELFF.

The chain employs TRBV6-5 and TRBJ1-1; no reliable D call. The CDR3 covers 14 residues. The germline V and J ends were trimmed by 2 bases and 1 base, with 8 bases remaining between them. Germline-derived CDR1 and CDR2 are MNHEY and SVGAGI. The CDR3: CASSYSPANTEAFF. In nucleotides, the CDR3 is TGTGCCAGCAGTTACAGTCCTGCGAACACTGAAGCTTTCTTT.

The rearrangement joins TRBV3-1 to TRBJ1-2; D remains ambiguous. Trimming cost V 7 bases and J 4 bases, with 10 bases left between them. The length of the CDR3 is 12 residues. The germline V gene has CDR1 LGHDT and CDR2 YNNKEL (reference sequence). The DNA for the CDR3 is TGTGCCAGCACAGGCGTACTCTATGGCTACACCTTC. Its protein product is CASTGVLYGYTF.

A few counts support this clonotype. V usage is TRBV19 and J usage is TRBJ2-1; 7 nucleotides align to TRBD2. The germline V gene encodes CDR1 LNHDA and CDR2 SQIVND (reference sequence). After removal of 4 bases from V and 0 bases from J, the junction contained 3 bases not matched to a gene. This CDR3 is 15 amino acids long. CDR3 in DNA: TGTGCCAGTAGTACCCGGACTAGCTCCTACAATGAGCAGTTCTTC. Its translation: CASSTRTSSYNEQFF.

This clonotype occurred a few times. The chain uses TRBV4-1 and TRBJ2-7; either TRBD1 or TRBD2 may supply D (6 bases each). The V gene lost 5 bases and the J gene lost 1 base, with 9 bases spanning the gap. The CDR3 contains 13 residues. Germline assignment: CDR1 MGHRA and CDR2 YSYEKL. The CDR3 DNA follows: TGCGCCAGCAGCGGAGGGGGATCCTACGAGCAGTACTTC. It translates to CASSGGGSYEQYF.

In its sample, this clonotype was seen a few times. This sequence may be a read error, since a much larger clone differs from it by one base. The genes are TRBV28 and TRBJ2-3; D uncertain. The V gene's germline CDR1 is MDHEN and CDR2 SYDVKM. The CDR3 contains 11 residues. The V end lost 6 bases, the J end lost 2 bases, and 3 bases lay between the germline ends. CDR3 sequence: CASSDTDTQYF. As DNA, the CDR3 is TGTGCCAGCAGCGACACAGATACGCAGTATTTT.

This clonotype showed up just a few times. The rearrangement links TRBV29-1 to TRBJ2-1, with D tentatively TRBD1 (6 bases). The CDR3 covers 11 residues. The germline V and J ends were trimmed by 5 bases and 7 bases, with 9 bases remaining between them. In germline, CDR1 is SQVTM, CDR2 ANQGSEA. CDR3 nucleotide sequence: TGCAGCGTTCTGACAGGTAATGAGCAGTTCTTC. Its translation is CSVLTGNEQFF.

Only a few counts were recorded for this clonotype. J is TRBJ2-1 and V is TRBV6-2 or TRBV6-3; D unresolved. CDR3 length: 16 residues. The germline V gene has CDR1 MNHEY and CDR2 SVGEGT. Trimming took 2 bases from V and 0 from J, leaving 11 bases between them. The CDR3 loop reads CASSYKSTYSYNEQFF. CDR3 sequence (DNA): TGTGCCAGCAGTTACAAGAGTACCTACTCCTACAATGAGCAGTTCTTC.

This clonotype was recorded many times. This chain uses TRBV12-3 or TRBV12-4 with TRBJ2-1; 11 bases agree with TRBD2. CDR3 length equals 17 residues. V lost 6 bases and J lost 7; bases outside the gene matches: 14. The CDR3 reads CASSSSHSGRAGNEQFF. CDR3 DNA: TGTGCCAGCAGCTCTTCCCATAGCGGGAGGGCTGGAAATGAGCAGTTCTTC.

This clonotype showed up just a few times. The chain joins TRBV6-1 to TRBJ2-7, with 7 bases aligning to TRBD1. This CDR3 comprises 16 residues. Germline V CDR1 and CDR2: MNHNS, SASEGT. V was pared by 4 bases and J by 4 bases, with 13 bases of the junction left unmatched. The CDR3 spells CASSGIQTGAQYEQYF. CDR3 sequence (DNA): TGTGCCAGCAGTGGAATTCAAACAGGGGCCCAGTACGAGCAGTACTTC.